Here is one TCR beta chain with its context. The antigen it binds to is not known. No base quality values were provided; no much bigger clone lies one nucleotide off. The germline V gene specifies KGHSH as CDR1 and LQKENI as CDR2. The CDR3 sequence holds 14 residues, the cysteine and phenylalanine included. The DNA shown is the 42-base CDR3, in frame from base 1. V was cut back by 9 bases and J by 1 base, leaving a gap of 15 bases between them. Library preparation was by the immunoSEQ multiplex PCR assay. The multiplex PCR relied on a mix of 60 forward primers for TCR Vbeta segments and 13 reverse primers for TCR Jbeta segments. The CDR3 region of rearranged TCR beta genes was amplified from genomic DNA by a multiplex PCR assay. The amplified TCR beta libraries were sequenced on the Illumina HiSeq System as 87-base-pair reads. The authors' pipeline ran thus. Across the 700 or so repertoires, a later analysis counted 60 million to 90 million unique TCR beta chains, approximately 12 million of which were shared by at least two donors. Raw reads were error-corrected and collapsed into unique sequences by a nearest-neighbor algorithm in which closely related sequences were merged to remove PCR and sequencing errors. To assign V, D and J gene segments, CDR3 sequences were aligned to IMGT reference sequences. For a sequence to be retained, a match of at least six nucleotides was required to both a V gene segment and a J gene segment. A rearrangement counted as productive if the CDR3 had no stop codons and remained in frame with V and J, and every other rearrangement counted as non-productive. Following IMGT convention, CDR3 was defined as the stretch from the second conserved V-encoded cysteine to the conserved J-encoded phenylalanine. The earlier analysis of about 530 of the donors excluded any sequence lacking an unambiguous match to a single V gene segment. In an earlier analysis of more than 500 of the donors, a V segment was called functional when productive rearrangements were above 56.7%, and segregating when the standard deviation between donors exceeded 5%. A statistical classification framework was built for diagnosing cytomegalovirus status from the catalog of TCR beta chain sequences. A later analysis assigned V and J genes by comparing TCR nucleotide sequences with IMGT/GENE-DB human TR gene sequences. Using the TCRdist pipeline, a later analysis assigned CDR3 sequences along with most-parsimonious VDJ recombination scenarios. In a later analysis, each TCR beta chain was defined by its CDR3 amino acid sequence together with its V-gene family, and reads lacking a unique V-gene family were excluded. In a later analysis, around 600 highly shared, low-generation-probability nucleotide sequences were removed to address suspected cross-contamination and a sequencing artifact. In a later analysis, a clonal expansion index was calculated for each public chain from normalized within-repertoire ranks of inferred template counts. Generation probabilities in a later analysis came from a VDJ recombination model fitted to out-of-frame rearrangements, and those results were checked against IGoR. In a later analysis, hypergeometric tests were used to score TCR-TCR, TCR-HLA and TCR-CMV co-occurrence, with a repertoire-size bias correction applied to TCR pairs. In a later analysis, false discovery rates were estimated by permuting HLA or CMV assignments 20 times. In a later analysis, co-occurring TCRs were grouped using DBSCAN, with TCRdist sequence similarity added in when clustering inside HLA-allele-positive subsets. Repertoires with fewer than 30,000 or more than 120,000 public chains were left out of co-occurrence clustering, as were a few repertoires with anomalous nucleotide sharing. This is the immuneACCESS table as TCRdb keeps it, with only in-frame sequences that have V and J called. A part of the clones is gone; compared with another copy, unresolved V genes explain less than half, and the rest is unexplained. V and J calls and clone size follow that table, whereas D and trimming were derived from the DNA. This sample gives about 200,000 clones in total; approximately 83% of them show up just once. Roughly 1.3% of the sample rests with the top ten.

The sample belongs to a study of cytomegalovirus exposure and HLA in healthy donors (dated by TCRdb to the late 2010s). Regarding the complete study: According to an earlier analysis of around 600 of the donors, some 180 million T cells yielded approximately 120 million unique TCR beta sequences and around 280 Gb of sequence data. An early release that covered about 640 HLA-typed donors contained approximately 300 gigabases of sequencing data and tens of millions of unique TCR sequences. The genetic ancestry cluster associated with self-reported Caucasian donors included approximately 85% of the 398 genotyped donors. The aim of the study was to test whether cataloging public T cell receptors could identify signatures of past pathogen exposure. The study used immunosequencing to profile the T cell repertoires of approximately 650 subjects and linked those repertoires to cytomegalovirus serostatus. A separate validation cohort of over a hundred different subjects was used in addition to the 666-subject first cohort. To predict cytomegalovirus infection status, the study brought together high-throughput TCR immunosequencing, statistical association of individual TCRs with disease status, and machine learning. A later analysis re-analyzed previously published TCR beta repertoires from 500 to 700 donors and added high-resolution HLA genotyping to study TCR occurrence patterns. Rather than using new phenotypic data, the later analysis identified candidate immune exposures from TCR beta sequences and from how often those sequences occurred across donors. In an earlier analysis of 500 to 650 of the donors, high-throughput TCR beta sequencing was used to judge whether each TCR beta V gene segment behaved as functional or pseudogenic. Donor age, sex, ethnicity and CMV serostatus were compiled alongside the repertoire data. A later genetic analysis used genome-wide SNP genotypes for about 55% of the 666 donors, treating that subset as a discovery cohort. Every discovery cohort repertoire had been produced on one sequencing platform. HLA typing included class I and class II loci at four-digit resolution. Typing coverage varied by locus: about 620-630 donors for A, B, C, DRB1 and DQB1; approximately 560 for DQA1; approximately 610 for DPA1; approximately 450 for DPB1. About five DR-DQ haplotypes were handled as single units for association and clustering, since linkage in the cohort was strong. Among 398 genotyped donors of the cohort, an average of around 220,000 unique TCR beta nucleotide sequences was sequenced per donor, of which approximately 19% were non-productive. Study-wide findings and limitations: The earlier analysis of some 560 of the donors excluded some 16 rarely observed V segments, including chromosome 9 orphons, because counts were too low. A cluster of highly shared sequence variants was judged likely to represent a technical artifact of the sequencing pipeline. Because HLA typing was unavailable for some donors at each locus, only the typed subset was used in association tests. In this cohort, only TCR beta chains were sequenced, and detectable features were limited by the absence of alpha or paired-chain data. The authors suggested that the approach could potentially be extended to other disease states and immunological phenotypes. In a later genetic analysis, fewer N-insertions in productive TCRs were reported among donors in an Asian-associated ancestry cluster than the roughly 700-donor mean. In a later analysis, TCR association rates were found to vary across HLA loci, with the most associated TCRs seen for DRB1 alleles and the fewest for HLA-C alleles. The classifier was reported to diagnose cytomegalovirus status with high specificity and sensitivity in both the original cohort and the validation cohort. Sequencing depth was assumed to be roughly uniform across donors in the presence/absence analyses, though that assumption may not hold. The 87-base-pair reads could not distinguish some IMGT-functional V segments, including TRBV6-2 and TRBV6-3, so those segments were excluded. A few of the identified cytomegalovirus-associated TCR beta chains were confirmed in vitro to be specific for cytomegalovirus antigens. An association between a missense DCLRE1C variant and V-gene and J-gene trimming of TCR beta chains was found in a later genetic analysis and replicated in an independent cohort. For the cohort, immune exposure information was limited to CMV serostatus. The study gave a list of about 160 TCR beta chains associated with cytomegalovirus. Several of the top co-occurrence clusters appeared to be linked to parvovirus B19, influenza, CMV and Epstein-Barr virus, according to a later analysis. At a false discovery rate of 0.05, a later analysis linked 15,000 to 20,000 TCR beta sequences to specific HLA alleles. Strong co-occurrence of HLA alleles, especially DR and DQ, made assigning TCR associations to individual alleles difficult. In a later analysis, most CMV-associated TCR beta chains were found to appear HLA-restricted, with HLA associations seemingly driven largely by CMV exposure. In an earlier analysis of fewer than 750 of the donors, most TCR beta V segments were observed in productive rearrangements about 90% or about 30% of the time, broadly matching IMGT annotations. Most TCR sequences were observed very rarely across donors, whereas some public TCRs were present in many individuals. Compared with equally common non-associated chains, HLA-associated TCR beta chains in a later analysis were more clonally expanded and had lower generation probabilities. Linkage disequilibrium might explain the correlated functional status among segregating V segments, but an unknown experimental factor could not be excluded. A further reported finding was that TCR beta sequences accurately predicted the HLA-A and HLA-B alleles for most subjects in the first cohort.

The cohort comprised under 700 healthy bone marrow donors. All cohort members were sampled while nominally healthy, although unrecorded immune exposures were likely present. The donor was CMV seronegative and was included in the group of around 320 seronegative cohort members. A peripheral blood sample was provided by each donor, and peripheral blood mononuclear cells were used for TCR beta sequencing. Genomic DNA was extracted from the blood cell samples with the Qiagen DNeasy Blood Extraction Kit. The sequencing input was PBMCs. The TCR sequence derives from a girl aged 10 to 17 in good health and CMV-seronegative. The V and J genes are TRBV18 and TRBJ1-1; the best D guess is TRBD1, with 5 bases matching. The sequenced DNA is TGTGCCAGTTCGAAGACAGAACCGAACACTGAAGCTTTCTTT. It translates as CASSKTEPNTEAFF.